The following is a T cell receptor (beta chain) sequence with its context. Its target is unknown. J was trimmed by 3 bases and V by 6 bases; bases with no gene match: 8. CDR3 size: 15 residues. Germline CDR1 reads KGHSH; CDR2 reads LQKENI. The sample comes from a study of T cell responses to AZD1222 COVID-19 vaccine. Across the study: Second doses at about 4 or about 12 weeks were pooled. Study results and caveats: Spike as a whole was targeted by vaccine-associated CD4 TCRs, dominant at 160-218 and 743-854. Two AZD1222 doses significantly raised spike-specific TCR breadth and depth over controls. Clonal diversity was possibly underestimated, and the donors were mostly white British, with more females.

Method: immunoSEQ multiplex PCR; TCRdb's copy keeps in-frame clones and lacks some. The top ten hold roughly a quarter of the sample, which has about 53,000 clones, approximately 84% seen once. This receptor was taken from an adult in good health. This chain links TRBV18 with TRBJ2-3; TRBD2 matches at 8 bases. The material sequenced was peripheral blood, taken on day 0 of AZD1222 vaccination. The CDR3 sequence: CASSRAGTSTDTQYF. CDR3 coding DNA: TGTGCCAGCTCGCGTGCCGGGACTAGTACAGATACGCAGTATTTT.